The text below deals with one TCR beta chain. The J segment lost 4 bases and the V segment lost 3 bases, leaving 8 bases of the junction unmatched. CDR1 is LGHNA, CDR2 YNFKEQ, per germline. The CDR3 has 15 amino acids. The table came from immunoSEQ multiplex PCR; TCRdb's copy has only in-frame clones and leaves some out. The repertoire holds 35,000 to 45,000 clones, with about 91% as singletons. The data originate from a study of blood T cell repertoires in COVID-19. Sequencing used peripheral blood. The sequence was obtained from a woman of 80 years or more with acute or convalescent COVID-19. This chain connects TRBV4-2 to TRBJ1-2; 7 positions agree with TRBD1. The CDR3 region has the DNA TGTGCCAGCAGCCAGACCCGGGACAGTCCCTATGGCTACACCTTC. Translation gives CASSQTRDSPYGYTF.